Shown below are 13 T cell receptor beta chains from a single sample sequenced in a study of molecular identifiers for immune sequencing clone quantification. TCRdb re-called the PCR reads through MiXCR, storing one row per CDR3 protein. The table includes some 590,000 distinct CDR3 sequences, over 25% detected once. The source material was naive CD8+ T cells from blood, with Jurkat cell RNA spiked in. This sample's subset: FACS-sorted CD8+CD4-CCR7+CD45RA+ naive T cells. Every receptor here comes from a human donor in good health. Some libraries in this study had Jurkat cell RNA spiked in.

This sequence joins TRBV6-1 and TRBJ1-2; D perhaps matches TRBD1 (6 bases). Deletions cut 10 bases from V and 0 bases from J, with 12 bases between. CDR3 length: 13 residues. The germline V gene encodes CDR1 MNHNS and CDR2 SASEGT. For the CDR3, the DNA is TGTGCCACGGGGGACACCCCTAACTATGGCTACACCTTC. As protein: CATGDTPNYGYTF.

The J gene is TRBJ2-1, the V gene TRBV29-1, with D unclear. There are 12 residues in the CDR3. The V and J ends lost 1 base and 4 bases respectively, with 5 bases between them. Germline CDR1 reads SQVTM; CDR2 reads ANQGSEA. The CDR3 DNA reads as TGCAGCGTTGAAGGACCGTACAATGAGCAGTTCTTC. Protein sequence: CSVEGPYNEQFF.

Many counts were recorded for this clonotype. The CDR3 is CASSGTPGPDTQYF. CDR3 in DNA: TGTGCCAGCTCTGGGACGCCCGGACCAGATACGCAGTATTTT. This chain links TRBV19 with TRBJ2-3, with D tentatively TRBD1 or TRBD2 (5 bases each). V lost 9 bases and J 4 bases, leaving 17 bases between the germline ends. The CDR3 extends over 14 amino acids. Germline values: CDR1 LNHDA, CDR2 SQIVND (reference sequence).

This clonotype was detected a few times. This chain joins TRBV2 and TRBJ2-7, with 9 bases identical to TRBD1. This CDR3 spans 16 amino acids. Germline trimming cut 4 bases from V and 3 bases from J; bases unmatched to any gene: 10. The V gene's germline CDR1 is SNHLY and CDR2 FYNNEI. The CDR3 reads CASSGNTGTGSYEQYF. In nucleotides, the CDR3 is TGTGCCAGCAGTGGGAACACCGGGACAGGGAGCTACGAGCAGTACTTC.

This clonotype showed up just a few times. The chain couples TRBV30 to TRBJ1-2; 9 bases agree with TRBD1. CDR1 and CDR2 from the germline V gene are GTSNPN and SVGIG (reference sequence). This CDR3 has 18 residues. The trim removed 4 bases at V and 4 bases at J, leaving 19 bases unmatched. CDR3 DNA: TGTGCCTGGACGGTACTCCGGGACAGGGCGGTATACAGCTATGGCTACACCTTC. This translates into CAWTVLRDRAVYSYGYTF.

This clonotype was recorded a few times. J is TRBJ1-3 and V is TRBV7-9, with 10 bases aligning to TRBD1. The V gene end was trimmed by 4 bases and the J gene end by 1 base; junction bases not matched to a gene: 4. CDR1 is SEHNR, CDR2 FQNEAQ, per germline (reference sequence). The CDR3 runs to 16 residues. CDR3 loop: CASSSRDRGSGNTIYF. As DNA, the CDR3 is TGTGCCAGCAGCTCAAGGGACAGGGGTTCTGGAAACACCATATATTTT.

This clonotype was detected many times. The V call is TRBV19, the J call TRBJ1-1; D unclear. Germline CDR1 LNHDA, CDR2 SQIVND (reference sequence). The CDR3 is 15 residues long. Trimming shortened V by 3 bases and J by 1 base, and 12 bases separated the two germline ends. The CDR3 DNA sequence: TGTGCCAGTAGTATTAACGCAGGAGGGAACACTGAAGCTTTCTTT. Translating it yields CASSINAGGNTEAFF.

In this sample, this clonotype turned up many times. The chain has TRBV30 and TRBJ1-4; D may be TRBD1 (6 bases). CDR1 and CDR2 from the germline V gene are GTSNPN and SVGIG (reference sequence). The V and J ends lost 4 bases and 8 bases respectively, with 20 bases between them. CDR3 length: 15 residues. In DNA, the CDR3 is TGTGCCTGGAACGGTGGGGGGGCTTTGGACGAAAAACTGTTTTTT. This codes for CAWNGGGALDEKLFF. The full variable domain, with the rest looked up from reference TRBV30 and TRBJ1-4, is SQTIHQWPATLVQPVGSPLSLECTVEGTSNPNLYWYRQAAGRGLQLLFYSVGIGQISSEVPQNLSASRPQDRQFILSSKKLLLSDSGFYLCAWNGGGALDEKLFFGSGTQLSVL.

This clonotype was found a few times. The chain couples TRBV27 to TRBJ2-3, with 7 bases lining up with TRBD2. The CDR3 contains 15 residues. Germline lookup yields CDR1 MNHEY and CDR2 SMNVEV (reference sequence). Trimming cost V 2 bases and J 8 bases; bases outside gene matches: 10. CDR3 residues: CASSLLAAREGTQYF. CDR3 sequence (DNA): TGTGCCAGCAGTTTACTAGCGGCTCGAGAAGGTACGCAGTATTTT.

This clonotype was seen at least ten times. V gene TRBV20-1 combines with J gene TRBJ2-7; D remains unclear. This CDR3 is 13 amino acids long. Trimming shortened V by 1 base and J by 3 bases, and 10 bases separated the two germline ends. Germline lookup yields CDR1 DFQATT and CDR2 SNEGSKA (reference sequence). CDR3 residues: CSARAGLNYEQYF. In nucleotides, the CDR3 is TGCAGTGCTAGAGCCGGGCTAAACTACGAGCAGTACTTC.

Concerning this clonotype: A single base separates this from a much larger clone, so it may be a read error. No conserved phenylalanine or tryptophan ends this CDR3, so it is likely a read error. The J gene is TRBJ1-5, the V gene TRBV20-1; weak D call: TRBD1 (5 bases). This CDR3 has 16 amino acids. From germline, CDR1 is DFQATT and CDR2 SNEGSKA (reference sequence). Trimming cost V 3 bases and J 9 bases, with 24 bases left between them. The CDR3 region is CSASDPGTQSFWPQHL. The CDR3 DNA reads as TGCAGTGCTAGTGATCCCGGGACGCAGAGTTTTTGGCCCCAGCATTTA.

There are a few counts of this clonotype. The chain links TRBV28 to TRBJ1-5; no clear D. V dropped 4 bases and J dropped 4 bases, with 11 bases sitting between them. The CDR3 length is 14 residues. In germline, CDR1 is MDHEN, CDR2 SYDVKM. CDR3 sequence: CASSWQNVNQPQHF. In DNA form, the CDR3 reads TGTGCCAGCAGTTGGCAGAACGTGAATCAGCCCCAGCATTTT. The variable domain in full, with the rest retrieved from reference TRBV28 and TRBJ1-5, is DVKVTQSSRYLVKRTGEKVFLECVQDMDHENMFWYRQDPGLGLRLIYFSYDVKMKEKGDIPEGYSVSREKKERFSLILESASTNQTSMYLCASSWQNVNQPQHFGDGTRLSIL.

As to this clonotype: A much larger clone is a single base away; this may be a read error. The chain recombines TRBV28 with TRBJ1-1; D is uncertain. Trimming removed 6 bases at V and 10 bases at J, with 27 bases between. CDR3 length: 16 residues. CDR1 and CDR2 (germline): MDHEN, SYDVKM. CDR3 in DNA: TGTGCCAGCAGACCCCCGGGGAATTCGGGCAGATTAGGAGCTTTCTTT. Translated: CASRPPGNSGRLGAFF.